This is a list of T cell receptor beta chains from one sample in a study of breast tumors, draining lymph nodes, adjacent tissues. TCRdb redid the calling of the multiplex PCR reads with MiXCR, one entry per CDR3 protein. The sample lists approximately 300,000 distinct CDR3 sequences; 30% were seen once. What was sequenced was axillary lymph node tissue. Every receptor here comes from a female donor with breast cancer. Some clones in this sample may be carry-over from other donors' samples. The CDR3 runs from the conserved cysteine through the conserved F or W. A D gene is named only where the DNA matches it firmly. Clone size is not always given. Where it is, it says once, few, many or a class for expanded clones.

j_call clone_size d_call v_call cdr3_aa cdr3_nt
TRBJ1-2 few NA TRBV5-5 CAGTPEGPGGYTF TGTGCCGGCACTCCCGAGGGCCCCGGTGGCTACACCTTC
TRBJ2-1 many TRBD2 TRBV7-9 CASSPGLAVYNEQFF TGTGCCAGCAGCCCGGGACTAGCGGTGTACAATGAGCAGTTCTTC
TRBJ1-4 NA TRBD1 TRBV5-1 CASSWTGGDEKLFF TGCGCCAGCAGCTGGACAGGGGGAGATGAAAAACTGTTTTTT
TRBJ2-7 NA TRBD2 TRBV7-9 CASSTSGRTPYEQYF TGTGCCAGCAGCACTAGCGGGAGGACGCCCTACGAGCAGTACTTC
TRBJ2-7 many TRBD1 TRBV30 CAWSAGQGGEQYF TGTGCCTGGAGTGCGGGACAGGGTGGCGAGCAGTACTTC
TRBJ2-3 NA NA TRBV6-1 CASSLLQSTDTQYF TGTGCCAGCAGTCTTTTGCAGAGCACAGATACGCAGTATTTT
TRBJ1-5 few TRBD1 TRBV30 CAYRTGESNQPQHF TGTGCCTATAGGACAGGGGAGAGCAATCAGCCCCAGCATTTT
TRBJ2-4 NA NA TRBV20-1 CSARDKVIQSF TGCAGTGCTAGAGATAAGGTTATTCAGTCCTTC
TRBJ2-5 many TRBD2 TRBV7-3 CASSLTSGRTETQYF TGTGCCAGCAGCTTAACTAGCGGGAGGACAGAGACCCAGTACTTC
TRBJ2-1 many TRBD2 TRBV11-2 CASSFTSGAYNEQFF TGTGCCAGCAGCTTTACTAGCGGCGCCTACAATGAGCAGTTCTTC